Reported below is one TCR beta chain. What it recognizes is unknown. The data belong to a study of T-cell reconstitution after alpha-beta-depleted transplantation in children. Overall study results and limits: A year had passed since transplant, and T-cell counts and diversity by then came mostly from newly produced T cells.

CDR1 SGHTA and CDR2 FQGNSA come from the germline V gene. The V gene lost 2 bases and the J gene lost 2 bases, with 13 bases spanning the gap. CDR3 size: 15 residues. TCRbeta library construction was performed incorporating unique molecular identifiers. TCRdb processed the PCR reads anew with MiXCR; each CDR3 protein has one entry. Of a few hundred thousand distinct CDR3 sequences in the sample, 27% are singletons; the top ten hold around a third. The chain recombines TRBV7-2 with TRBJ2-7; weak D call: TRBD2 (6 bases). This receptor was identified in a boy younger than two with Wiskott-Aldrich syndrome, due to receive a stem cell transplant. The sample here was PBMCs, taken before TCRalphabeta/CD19-depleted stem cell transplant. Here the CDR3 reads CASSLRGTLTYEQYF. The CDR3 nucleotides read TGTGCCAGCAGCTTACGGGGGACCCTAACCTACGAGCAGTACTTC.